These 23 T cell receptor beta chains share one sample of origin, sequenced in a study of T cells in Graves' hyperthyroidism and ophthalmopathy. The CDR3 regions of TCR beta were amplified from RNA transcripts. HTBI primers drove first-round RT-PCR of the TCR CDR3. TCRdb re-called the multiplex PCR reads with MiXCR, one entry per CDR3 protein. The repertoire includes about 840,000 distinct CDR3 sequences, about 38% of them detected once, and roughly 8.3% sits in the top ten. The specimen was blood. Every receptor here comes from a man younger than 30 with Graves' hyperthyroidism.

This clonotype came up a few times. The chain has TRBV4-1 and TRBJ2-7; 7 positions agree with TRBD2. V lost 6 bases to trimming and J lost 7 bases; unmatched junction nucleotides: 9. The CDR3 contains 13 residues. Germline V lookup: CDR1 MGHRA, CDR2 YSYEKL. The CDR3 region is CASSPGLPLEQYF. CDR3 sequence (DNA): TGCGCCAGCAGTCCGGGACTACCCCTTGAGCAGTACTTC.

V is TRBV9 and J is TRBJ2-7; 10 bases are shared with TRBD2. V gave up 3 bases and J gave up 2 bases; unmatched junction bases: 5. Per germline, CDR1 SGDLS and CDR2 YYNGEE. This CDR3 region has 15 residues. CDR3 in DNA: TGTGCCAGCAGCGGCCGTAGCGGGAGGCCCTACGAGCAGTACTTC. Encoded protein: CASSGRSGRPYEQYF.

This clonotype appeared a few times. This rearrangement joins TRBV7-9 to TRBJ1-1; 8 bases are a match to TRBD1. The CDR3 contains 12 residues. With 11 bases clipped from V and 2 bases from J, the junction kept 4 bases outside the gene matches. Germline lookup yields CDR1 SEHNR and CDR2 FQNEAQ (reference sequence). Here the CDR3 DNA reads TGTGCCTTCGGACAGGGCAACACTGAAGCTTTCTTT. Translation gives CAFGQGNTEAFF.

The V call is TRBV29-1, the J call TRBJ2-7, with a possible D match to TRBD2 (6 bases). Germline V gives CDR1 SQVTM, CDR2 ANQGSEA. CDR3 length equals 12 residues. The V gene lost 8 bases and the J gene lost 6 bases, with 17 bases spanning the gap. CDR3 residues: CSLGSGPGEQYF. For the CDR3, the DNA is TGCAGCTTAGGTAGCGGCCCTGGCGAGCAGTACTTC.

The genes are TRBV7-2 and TRBJ2-2, with D perhaps TRBD2 (5 bases). From germline, CDR1 is SGHTA and CDR2 FQGNSA. V shed 7 bases and J shed 5 bases, with 11 bases lying between them. The CDR3 runs 13 residues. The CDR3 region is CASNSDWTGELFF. CDR3 DNA: TGTGCCAGCAACTCGGACTGGACCGGGGAGCTGTTTTTT.

Concerning this clonotype: One end of the junction does not line up with germline, which may come from a read error. The chain uses TRBV20-1 and TRBJ1-3, with D uncertain. The CDR3 is made up of 8 amino acids. From germline, CDR1 is DFQATT and CDR2 SNEGSKA (reference sequence). CDR3 bases: TGCAGTGCTAGAGTGGGCGGGTTT. Residues: CSARVGGF.

In its sample, this clonotype was seen a few times. As DNA, the CDR3 is TGTGCCAGTAGTATGGGACTAGCAGTCGGGGAGCTGTTTTTT. Protein sequence: CASSMGLAVGELFF. The chain is built from TRBV19 and TRBJ2-2; 9 bases line up with TRBD2. Germline V gives CDR1 LNHDA, CDR2 SQIVND (reference sequence). V was pared by 3 bases and J by 7 bases, with 3 bases of the junction left unmatched. The CDR3 contains 14 residues.

The chain links TRBV7-3 to TRBJ1-2; D is ambiguous. Germline CDR1 is SGHTA and CDR2 is FQGTGA. The CDR3 length is 15 residues. The V gene lost 5 bases and the J gene lost 1 base, with 14 bases spanning the gap. The CDR3 DNA sequence: TGTGCCAGCAGCCTCCTCGGACGAGTTAACTATGGCTACACCTTC. Its protein product is CASSLLGRVNYGYTF.

The rearrangement joins TRBV4-2 to TRBJ1-5; possibly TRBD1 for D (5 bases). Germline values: CDR1 LGHNA, CDR2 YNFKEQ. The CDR3 sequence is 16 residues long. Trimming shortened V by 4 bases and J by 0 bases, and 13 bases separated the two germline ends. The CDR3 is CASSLTRGRSNQPQHF. For the CDR3, the DNA is TGTGCCAGCAGCCTAACCCGGGGCCGTAGCAATCAGCCCCAGCATTTT.

This sequence joins TRBV2 and TRBJ2-5, with TRBD1 identical over 7 bases. CDR1 and CDR2 (germline): SNHLY, FYNNEI. CDR3 size: 13 residues. The DNA for the CDR3 is TGTGCTAGTCTCCGGGACAGACAAGAGACCCAGTACTTC. Translation gives CASLRDRQETQYF.

This clonotype was found a few times. The chain carries TRBV12-3 or TRBV12-4 and TRBJ1-3; D unclear. The length of the CDR3 is 13 residues. Trimming stripped 3 bases from V and 3 bases from J, with 6 bases between. The chain's CDR3 is CASSFNGGNTIYF. Written as DNA, the CDR3 is TGTGCCAGCAGTTTCAACGGTGGAAACACCATATATTTT.

This clonotype was counted ten times or more. The gene calls are TRBV7-9 and TRBJ2-7, with D unclear. The ends were cut back, 1 base at V and 6 bases at J, with 13 bases in the middle. Germline assignment: CDR1 SEHNR and CDR2 FQNEAQ (reference sequence). This CDR3 comprises 14 residues. The DNA for the CDR3 is TGTGCCAGCAGCTTAGACGGCCGGGTCGGCGAGCAGTACTTC. Translation: CASSLDGRVGEQYF.

This chain connects TRBV10-3 to TRBJ2-3, with D perhaps matching TRBD1 (5 bases). This CDR3 comprises 16 residues. Germline values: CDR1 ENHRY, CDR2 SYGVKD. Trimming left V 0 bases short and J 4 bases short, with 14 bases between. CDR3 nucleotides: TGTGCCATCAGTGAGTCGGCAGGGCAAAGGGCAGATACGCAGTATTTT. Its translation is CAISESAGQRADTQYF.

The genes are TRBV6-5 and TRBJ2-5, with 11 bases lining up with TRBD2. Germline values: CDR1 MNHEY, CDR2 SVGAGI. V was clipped by 4 bases and J by 10 bases; unmatched bases: 14. This CDR3 spans 16 amino acids. Here the CDR3 DNA reads TGTGCCAGCAGTTCCGCACTAGCGGGGGCGGGAGTAGTCCAGTACTTC. Translated, it gives CASSSALAGAGVVQYF.

This clonotype has ten or more counts. The genes are TRBV7-2 and TRBJ1-1, with 7 bases aligning to TRBD1. The CDR3 has 14 amino acids. The germline gives CDR1 SGHTA, CDR2 FQGNSA. Unmatched junction bases numbered 6, after V lost 4 bases and J lost 4 bases. CDR3 in DNA: TGTGCCAGCAGCTCTCGACAGGGTCGCACTGAAGCTTTCTTT. Its translation: CASSSRQGRTEAFF.

This clonotype was detected many times. V and J are TRBV19 and TRBJ2-7; TRBD1 aligns across 8 bases. Germline CDR1 and CDR2: LNHDA and SQIVND (reference sequence). Trimming took 9 bases from V and 6 from J; bases not matched to a gene: 7. This CDR3 spans 12 amino acids. CDR3 protein: CASSPTGVEQYF. CDR3 DNA: TGTGCCAGCAGCCCGACAGGGGTCGAGCAGTACTTC.

This chain links TRBV24-1 with TRBJ1-5; 11 nucleotides line up with TRBD1. This CDR3 has 14 amino acids. V dropped 10 bases and J dropped 11; count of bases not matched to a gene: 12. CDR1 is KGHDR and CDR2 is SFDVKD in the germline V gene. CDR3 residues: CATRAGQGDRAQHF. The DNA of the CDR3 is TGTGCCACGAGAGCGGGACAGGGGGATCGAGCCCAGCATTTT.

DNA for the CDR3: TGTGCCAGCAGCTTAAACCTGGACGCCTACGAGCAGTACTTC. Protein sequence: CASSLNLDAYEQYF. The V call is TRBV7-3, the J call TRBJ2-7; D call uncertain. V lost 1 base and J lost 2, with 9 bases in between. The CDR3 length is 14 residues. Germline V gene lookup returns CDR1 SGHTA and CDR2 FQGTGA.

The chain employs TRBV2 and TRBJ2-5; 7 bases are shared with TRBD1. The germline V gene encodes CDR1 SNHLY and CDR2 FYNNEI. CDR3 length equals 15 residues. V lost 7 bases and J lost 2; bases outside the gene matches: 10. CDR3 residues: CASTQAGTEQETQYF. In DNA, the CDR3 is TGTGCCAGCACCCAAGCCGGGACAGAGCAAGAGACCCAGTACTTC.

About this clonotype: At one of its ends the junction is not consistent with the germline gene, which may arise from a read error. This chain links TRBV7-6 with TRBJ2-5; D unresolved. CDR1 and CDR2 (germline): SGHVS, FNYEAQ. The CDR3 runs 9 residues. The DNA of the CDR3 is TGTGCCAGCAGCTTAGGTGGTAGCTTC. This translates into CASSLGGSF.

The table lists this clonotype with many counts. The chain is built from TRBV2 and TRBJ2-7; 10 bases fit TRBD2. The germline V gene has CDR1 SNHLY and CDR2 FYNNEI. This CDR3 spans 15 amino acids. Germline trimming cut 4 bases from V and 6 bases from J; bases unmatched to any gene: 9. The CDR3 loop is CASSAGASGGTEQYF. The CDR3 coding sequence is TGTGCCAGCAGTGCAGGGGCTAGCGGGGGCACCGAGCAGTACTTC.

This clonotype has a count of ten or more. The chain carries TRBV25-1 and TRBJ1-2; D unclear. Trimming stripped 2 bases from V and 0 bases from J, with 7 bases between. CDR1 and CDR2 (germline): MGHDK, SYGVNS. This CDR3 is 14 amino acids long. In DNA, the CDR3 is TGTGCCAGCAGTGAAGCCGGGACTAACTATGGCTACACCTTC. Amino acid sequence: CASSEAGTNYGYTF.

As to this clonotype: Just one base apart from a much larger clone, this may be a read error. The DNA of the CDR3 is TGTGCCACCAGTGATTCTCACAGGGGGGTCACTGAAGCTCTCTTT. Protein: CATSDSHRGVTEALF. The V gene is TRBV24-1, the J gene TRBJ1-1, with 8 bases matching TRBD1. The CDR3 contains 15 residues. From germline, CDR1 is KGHDR and CDR2 SFDVKD.